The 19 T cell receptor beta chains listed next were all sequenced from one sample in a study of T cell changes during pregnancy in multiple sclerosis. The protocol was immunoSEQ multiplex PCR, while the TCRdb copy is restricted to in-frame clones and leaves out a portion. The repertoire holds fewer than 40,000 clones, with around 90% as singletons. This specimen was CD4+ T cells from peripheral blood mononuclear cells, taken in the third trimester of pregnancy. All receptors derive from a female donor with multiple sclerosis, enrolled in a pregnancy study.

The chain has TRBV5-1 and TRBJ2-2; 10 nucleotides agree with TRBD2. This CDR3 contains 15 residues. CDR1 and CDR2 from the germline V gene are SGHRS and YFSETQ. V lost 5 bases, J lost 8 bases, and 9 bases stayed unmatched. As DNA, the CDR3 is TGCGCCAGCAGGATAGCTAGCGGGAGCACGGGGGAGCTGTTTTTT. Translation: CASRIASGSTGELFF.

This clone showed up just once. This chain's CDR3 is CASSLLRPDFYEQYF. CDR3 nucleotides: TGCGCCAGCAGCTTGTTGAGACCGGACTTCTACGAGCAGTACTTC. J is TRBJ2-7 and V is TRBV5-1; possibly TRBD2 for D (5 bases). Germline V gene data show CDR1 as SGHRS and CDR2 as YFSETQ. Trimming stripped 1 base from V and 3 bases from J, with 14 bases between. This CDR3 is built from 15 residues.

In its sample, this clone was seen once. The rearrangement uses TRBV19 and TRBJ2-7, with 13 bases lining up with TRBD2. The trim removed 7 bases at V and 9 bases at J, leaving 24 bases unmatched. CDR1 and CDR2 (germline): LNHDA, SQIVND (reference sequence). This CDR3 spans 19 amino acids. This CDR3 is CASNPSPGTSGKGPNGQYF. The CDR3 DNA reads TGTGCCAGTAATCCCTCTCCCGGGACTAGCGGGAAGGGTCCCAACGGGCAGTACTTC.

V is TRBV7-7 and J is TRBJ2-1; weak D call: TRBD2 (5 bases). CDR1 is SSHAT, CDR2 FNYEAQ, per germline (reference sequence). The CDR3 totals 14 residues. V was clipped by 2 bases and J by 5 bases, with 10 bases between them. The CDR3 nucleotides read TGTGCCAGCAGCTTAATAAGCGGCCACAATGAGCAGTTCTTC. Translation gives CASSLISGHNEQFF. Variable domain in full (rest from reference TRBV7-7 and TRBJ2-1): GAGVSQSPRYKVTKRGQDVTLRCDPISSHATLYWYQQALGQGPEFLTYFNYEAQPDKSGLPSDRFSAERPEGSISTLTIQRTEQRDSAMYRCASSLISGHNEQFFGPGTRLTVL.

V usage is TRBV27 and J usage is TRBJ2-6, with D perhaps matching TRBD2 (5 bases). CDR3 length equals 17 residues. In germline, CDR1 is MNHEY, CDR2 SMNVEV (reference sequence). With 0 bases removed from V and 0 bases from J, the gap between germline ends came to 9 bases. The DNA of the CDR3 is TGTGCCAGCAGTTTATCTTTTACTAGCTCTGGGGCCAACGTCCTGACTTTC. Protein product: CASSLSFTSSGANVLTF. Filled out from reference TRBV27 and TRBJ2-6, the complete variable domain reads EAQVTQNPRYLITVTGKKLTVTCSQNMNHEYMSWYRQDPGLGLRQIYYSMNVEVTDKGDVPEGYKVSRKEKRNFPLILESPSPNQTSLYFCASSLSFTSSGANVLTFGAGSRLTVL.

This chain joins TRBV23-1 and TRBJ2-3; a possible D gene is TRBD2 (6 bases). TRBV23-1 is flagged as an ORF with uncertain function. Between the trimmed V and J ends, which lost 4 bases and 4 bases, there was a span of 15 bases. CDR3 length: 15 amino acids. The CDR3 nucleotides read TGCGCCAGCAGTCCGCCTCCTAGCGAGGCAGATACGCAGTATTTT. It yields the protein CASSPPPSEADTQYF.

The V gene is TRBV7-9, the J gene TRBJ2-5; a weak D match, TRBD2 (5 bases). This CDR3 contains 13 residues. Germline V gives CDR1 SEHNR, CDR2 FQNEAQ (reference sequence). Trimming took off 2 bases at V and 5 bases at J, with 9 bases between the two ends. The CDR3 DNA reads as TGTGCCAGCAGCTTAAGAGGGCTCGAGACCCAGTACTTC. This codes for CASSLRGLETQYF. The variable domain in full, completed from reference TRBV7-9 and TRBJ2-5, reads DTGVSQNPRHKITKRGQNVTFRCDPISEHNRLYWYRQTLGQGPEFLTYFQNEAQLEKSRLLSDRFSAERPKGSFSTLEIQRTEQGDSAMYLCASSLRGLETQYFGPGTRLLVL.

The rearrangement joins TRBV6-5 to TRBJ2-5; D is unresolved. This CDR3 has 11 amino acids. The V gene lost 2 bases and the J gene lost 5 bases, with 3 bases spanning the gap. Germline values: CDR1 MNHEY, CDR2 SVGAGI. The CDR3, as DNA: TGTGCCAGCAGTTACGCGGAGACCCAGTACTTC. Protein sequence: CASSYAETQYF.

The CDR3 is CSAGTGQSTDTQYF. The CDR3 DNA sequence: TGCAGCGCGGGAACGGGACAGTCCACAGATACGCAGTATTTT. The gene calls are TRBV29-1 and TRBJ2-3; 7 positions agree with TRBD1. J lost 2 bases, V lost 7 bases, and 9 bases had no gene match. The CDR3 extends over 14 amino acids. The germline V gene encodes CDR1 SQVTM and CDR2 ANQGSEA.

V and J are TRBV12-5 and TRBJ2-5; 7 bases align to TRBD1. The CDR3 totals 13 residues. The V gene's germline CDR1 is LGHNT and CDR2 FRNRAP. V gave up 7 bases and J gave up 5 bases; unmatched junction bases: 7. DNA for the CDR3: TGTGCTAGTGCCGCAGACAGGGTGGAGACCCAGTACTTC. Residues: CASAADRVETQYF.

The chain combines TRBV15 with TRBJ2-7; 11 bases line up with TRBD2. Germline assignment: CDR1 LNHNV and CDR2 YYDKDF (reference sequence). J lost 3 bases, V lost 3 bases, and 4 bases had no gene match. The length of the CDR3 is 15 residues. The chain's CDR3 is CATSRELAGVYEQYF. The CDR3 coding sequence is TGTGCCACCAGCAGGGAACTAGCGGGAGTCTACGAGCAGTACTTC.

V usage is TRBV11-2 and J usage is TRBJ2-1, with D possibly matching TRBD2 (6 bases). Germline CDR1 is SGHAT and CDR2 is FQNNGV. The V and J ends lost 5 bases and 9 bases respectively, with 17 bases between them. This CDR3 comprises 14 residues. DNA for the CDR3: TGTGCCAGCAGCCGGACTAACGTTGGTGGTGAGCAGTTCTTC. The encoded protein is CASSRTNVGGEQFF.

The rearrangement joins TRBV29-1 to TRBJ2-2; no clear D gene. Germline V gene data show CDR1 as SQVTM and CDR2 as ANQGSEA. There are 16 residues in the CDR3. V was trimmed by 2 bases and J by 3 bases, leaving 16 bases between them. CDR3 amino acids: CSVEMYSHKDTGELFF. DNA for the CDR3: TGCAGCGTTGAAATGTACAGCCATAAGGACACCGGGGAGCTGTTTTTT.

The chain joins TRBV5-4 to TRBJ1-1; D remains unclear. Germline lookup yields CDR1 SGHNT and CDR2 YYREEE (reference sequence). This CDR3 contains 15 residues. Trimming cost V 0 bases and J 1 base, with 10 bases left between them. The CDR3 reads CASSLGGQWNTEAFF. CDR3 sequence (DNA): TGTGCCAGCAGCTTGGGAGGCCAGTGGAACACTGAAGCTTTCTTT.

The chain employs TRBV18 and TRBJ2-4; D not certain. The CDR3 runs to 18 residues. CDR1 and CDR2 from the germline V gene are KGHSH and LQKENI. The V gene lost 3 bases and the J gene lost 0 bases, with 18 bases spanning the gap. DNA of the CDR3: TGTGCCAGCTCACCTAGTAACGCTTTTATCCTAGCCAAAAACATTCAGTACTTC. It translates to CASSPSNAFILAKNIQYF.

CDR3 sequence: CASAYGTGGANTGELFF. CDR3 sequence (DNA): TGTGCCAGCGCTTATGGGACAGGGGGCGCGAACACCGGGGAGCTGTTTTTT. The J gene is TRBJ2-2, the V gene TRBV2; 12 nucleotides agree with TRBD1. The ends lost 8 bases at V and 0 bases at J; junction bases unmatched: 7. The germline V gene has CDR1 SNHLY and CDR2 FYNNEI. The CDR3 contains 17 residues.

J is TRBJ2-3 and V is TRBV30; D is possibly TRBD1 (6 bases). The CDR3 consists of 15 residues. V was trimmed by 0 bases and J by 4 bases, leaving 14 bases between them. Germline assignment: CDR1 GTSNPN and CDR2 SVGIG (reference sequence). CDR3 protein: CAWSVGRGKSDTQYF. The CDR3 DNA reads TGTGCCTGGAGTGTGGGCAGGGGAAAATCAGATACGCAGTATTTT.

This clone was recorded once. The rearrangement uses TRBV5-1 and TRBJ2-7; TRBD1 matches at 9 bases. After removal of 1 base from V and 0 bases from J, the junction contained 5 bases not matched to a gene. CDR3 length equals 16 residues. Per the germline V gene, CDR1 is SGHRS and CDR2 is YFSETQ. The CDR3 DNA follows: TGCGCCAGCAGCTTGCTCGGGACAGGGCCCTCCTACGAGCAGTACTTC. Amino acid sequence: CASSLLGTGPSYEQYF.

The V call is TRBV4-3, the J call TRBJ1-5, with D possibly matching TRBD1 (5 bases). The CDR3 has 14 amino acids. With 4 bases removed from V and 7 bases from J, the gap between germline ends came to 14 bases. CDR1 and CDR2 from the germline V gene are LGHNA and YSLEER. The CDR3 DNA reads TGCGCCAGCAGCCTCTCCACGGAGGGGCAGCCCCAGCATTTT. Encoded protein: CASSLSTEGQPQHF.